This T cell receptor beta chain was retrieved from a study of OX40 agonist ivuxolimab in advanced cancers. Study-wide context: Dose-escalation patients suffered from hepatocellular carcinoma, melanoma, renal cell or head and neck cancer. General study points: The study found that CD8+ T cells averaged more expanded clones than CD4+.

V lost 7 bases and J 3 bases, leaving 9 bases between the germline ends. CDR1 and CDR2 from the germline V gene are SGHTA and FQGNSA. The CDR3 totals 12 residues. Sequenced by immunoSEQ multiplex PCR; TCRdb stores in-frame clones only, minus some. Of 36,000 or so clones listed, 70% to 85% are singletons. This clone was seen once. The antigen remains unidentified. This clonotype was obtained from an adult with an advanced solid tumor such as melanoma, head and neck, liver or kidney cancer. The rearrangement links TRBV7-2 to TRBJ1-1; unclear D gene. The material was CD4+ or CD8+ T cells sorted from blood, obtained in a trial of the OX40 agonist ivuxolimab. Here the CDR3 reads CASTIPYTEAFF. Written as DNA, the CDR3 is TGTGCCAGCACCATACCGTACACTGAAGCTTTCTTT.